A selection of T cell receptor beta chains follows, all from one sample in a study of CD8 T cells in Susac syndrome. MiXCR was run by TCRdb on the immunoSEQ multiplex PCR reads, yielding one entry per CDR3 protein. The table has fewer than 150,000 distinct CDR3 sequences, just under 95% seen once; the top ten hold about 0.18%. Input material: CD8+ T cells from PBMCs. These receptor sequences come from a human donor with Susac syndrome. Both conserved end residues are trimmed from each CDR3. A D gene is named only where the DNA matches it firmly. A row's size may be missing; if present it is once, few, many or a size class.

>-|TRBV28|TRBJ2-7|TRBD1
ASSWGTGANSYEQY
>-|TRBV28|TRBJ2-7|-
ASSLGLDSHEQY
>-|TRBV7-3|TRBJ2-1|TRBD2
ASSLVRLARNEQF
>-|TRBV24-1|TRBJ1-2|-
ATSDAGRKGYT
>-|TRBV29-1|TRBJ1-1|-
SVEGARYTEAF
>-|TRBV12-3/TRBV12-4|TRBJ1-5|-
ASSFGGGSQPQH
>once|TRBV5-4|TRBJ2-7|-
ASSMGVEQY
>-|TRBV3-1|TRBJ1-1|TRBD1
ASSLVPGQGLNTEAF
>-|TRBV11-2|TRBJ2-1|TRBD2
ASSGLAGFYEQF
>-|TRBV11-2|TRBJ2-1|TRBD2
ASSPPVGGVNNEQF
>-|TRBV11-2|TRBJ2-5|-
ASSLDWSLQETQY
>-|TRBV7-6|TRBJ2-6|-
ASSPGPGTGANVLT
>-|TRBV20-1|TRBJ2-5|-
SANPVGSGETQY
>once|TRBV5-1|TRBJ2-7|TRBD2
ASSLGGTRFYEQY
>-|TRBV12-3/TRBV12-4|TRBJ2-7|-
ASSETGFTSEQY
>-|TRBV2|TRBJ2-1|-
ASSESVSNEQF
>-|TRBV3-1|TRBJ1-5|-
ASSQGAGGQPQH
>-|TRBV9|TRBJ1-5|TRBD1
ASSAGQENQPQH
>-|TRBV28|TRBJ2-5|TRBD2
ASNPAGGETQY
>-|TRBV4-1|TRBJ2-1|-
ASSQVWTEYNEQF
>-|TRBV21-1|TRBJ2-1|-
ASSIPTYEQF
>-|TRBV21-1|TRBJ2-1|-
ASGKGCEQF